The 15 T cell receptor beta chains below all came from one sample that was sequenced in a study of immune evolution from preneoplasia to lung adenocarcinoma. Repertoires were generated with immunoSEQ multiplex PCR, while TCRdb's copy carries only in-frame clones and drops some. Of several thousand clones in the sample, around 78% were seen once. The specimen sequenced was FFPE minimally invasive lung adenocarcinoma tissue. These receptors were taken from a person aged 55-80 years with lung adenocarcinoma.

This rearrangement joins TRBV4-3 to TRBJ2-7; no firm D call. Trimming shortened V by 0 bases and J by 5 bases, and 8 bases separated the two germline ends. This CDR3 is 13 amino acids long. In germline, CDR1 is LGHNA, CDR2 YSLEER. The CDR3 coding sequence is TGCGCCAGCAGCCAAGAAGGGTGGGACGAGCAGTACTTC. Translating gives CASSQEGWDEQYF.

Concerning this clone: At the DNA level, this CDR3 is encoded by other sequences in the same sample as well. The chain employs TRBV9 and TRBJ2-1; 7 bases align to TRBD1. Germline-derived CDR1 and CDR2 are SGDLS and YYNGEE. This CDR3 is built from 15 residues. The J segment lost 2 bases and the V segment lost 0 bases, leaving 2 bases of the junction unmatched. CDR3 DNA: TGTGCCAGCAGCGTAGTGGGACAGACCTACAATGAGCAGTTCTTC. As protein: CASSVVGQTYNEQFF.

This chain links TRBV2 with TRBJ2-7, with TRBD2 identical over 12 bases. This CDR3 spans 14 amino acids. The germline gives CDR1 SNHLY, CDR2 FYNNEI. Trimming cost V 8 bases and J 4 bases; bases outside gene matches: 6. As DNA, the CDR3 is TGTGCCAGCCACGAAACTAGCGGGAGGTACGAGCAGTACTTC. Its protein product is CASHETSGRYEQYF.

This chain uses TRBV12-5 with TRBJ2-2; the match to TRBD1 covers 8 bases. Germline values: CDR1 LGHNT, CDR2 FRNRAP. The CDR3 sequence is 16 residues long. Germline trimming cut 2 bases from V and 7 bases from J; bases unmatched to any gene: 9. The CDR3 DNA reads TGTGCTAGTGGTTTGCCAACAGGGGGGTGGGTCGGGGAGCTGTTTTTT. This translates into CASGLPTGGWVGELFF.

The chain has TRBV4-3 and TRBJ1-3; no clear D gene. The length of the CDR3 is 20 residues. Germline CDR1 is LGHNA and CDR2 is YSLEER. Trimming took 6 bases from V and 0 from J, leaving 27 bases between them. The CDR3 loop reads CASSPYLLVADGHSGNTIYF. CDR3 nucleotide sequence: TGCGCCAGCAGTCCTTACTTACTTGTTGCGGACGGCCACTCTGGAAACACCATATATTTT.

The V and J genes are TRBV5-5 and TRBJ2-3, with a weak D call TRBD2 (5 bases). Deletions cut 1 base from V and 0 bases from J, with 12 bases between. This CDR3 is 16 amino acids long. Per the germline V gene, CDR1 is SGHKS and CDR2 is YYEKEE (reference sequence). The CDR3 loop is CASSLRVGGSTDTQYF. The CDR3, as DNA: TGTGCCAGCAGCTTGAGGGTTGGCGGGAGCACAGATACGCAGTATTTT. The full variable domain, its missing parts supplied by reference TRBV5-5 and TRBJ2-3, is DAGVTQSPTHLIKTRGQQVTLRCSPISGHKSVSWYQQVLGQGPQFIFQYYEKEERGRGNFPDRFSARQFPNYSSELNVNALLLGDSALYLCASSLRVGGSTDTQYFGPGTRLTVL.

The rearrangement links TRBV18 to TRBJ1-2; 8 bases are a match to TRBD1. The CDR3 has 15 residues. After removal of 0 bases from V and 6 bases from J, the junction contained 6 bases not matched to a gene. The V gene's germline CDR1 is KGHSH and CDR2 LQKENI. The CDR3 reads CASSPPTGATDGYTF. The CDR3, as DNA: TGTGCCAGCTCACCACCGACAGGGGCTACCGATGGCTACACCTTC.

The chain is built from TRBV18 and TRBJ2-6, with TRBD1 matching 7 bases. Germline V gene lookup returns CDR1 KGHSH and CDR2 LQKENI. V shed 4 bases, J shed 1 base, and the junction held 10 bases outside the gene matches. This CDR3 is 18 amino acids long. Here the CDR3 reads CASSRATGFGSGANVLTF. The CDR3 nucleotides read TGTGCCAGCTCACGCGCGACAGGGTTCGGGTCTGGGGCCAACGTCCTGACTTTC. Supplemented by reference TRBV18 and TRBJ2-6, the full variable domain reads NAGVMQNPRHLVRRRGQEARLRCSPMKGHSHVYWYRQLPEEGLKFMVYLQKENIIDESGMPKERFSAEFPKEGPSILRIQQVVRGDSAAYFCASSRATGFGSGANVLTFGAGSRLTVL.

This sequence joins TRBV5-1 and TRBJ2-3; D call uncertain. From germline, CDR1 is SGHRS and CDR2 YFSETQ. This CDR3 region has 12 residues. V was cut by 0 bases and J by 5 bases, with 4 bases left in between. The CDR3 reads CASSLGGDTQYF. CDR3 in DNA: TGCGCCAGCAGCTTGGGGGGAGATACGCAGTATTTT.

The CDR3 reads CASSFFSRTGQFF. Here the CDR3 DNA reads TGTGCCAGCAGCTTTTTCTCCCGCACAGGGCAGTTCTTC. The V and J genes are TRBV5-6 and TRBJ2-1; maybe TRBD1 (5 bases). This CDR3 has 13 amino acids. Deletions cut 2 bases from V and 12 bases from J, with 15 bases between. Germline V gives CDR1 SGHDT, CDR2 YYEEEE.

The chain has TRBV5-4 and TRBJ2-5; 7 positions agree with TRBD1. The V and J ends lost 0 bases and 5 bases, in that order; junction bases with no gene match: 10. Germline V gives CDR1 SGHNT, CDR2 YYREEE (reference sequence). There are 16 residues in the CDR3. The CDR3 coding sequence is TGTGCCAGCAGCTTGGCTGGGTTCAGGGGGAAGGAGACCCAGTACTTC. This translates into CASSLAGFRGKETQYF.

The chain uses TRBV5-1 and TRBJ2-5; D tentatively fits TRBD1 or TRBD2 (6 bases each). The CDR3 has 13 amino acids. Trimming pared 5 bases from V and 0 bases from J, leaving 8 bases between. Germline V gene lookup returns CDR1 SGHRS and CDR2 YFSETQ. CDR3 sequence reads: CASREGDQETQYF. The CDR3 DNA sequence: TGCGCCAGCAGGGAGGGGGACCAAGAGACCCAGTACTTC. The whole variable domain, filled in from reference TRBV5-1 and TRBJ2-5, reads KAGVTQTPRYLIKTRGQQVTLSCSPISGHRSVSWYQQTPGQGLQFLFEYFSETQRNKGNFPGRFSGRQFSNSRSEMNVSTLELGDSALYLCASREGDQETQYFGPGTRLLVL.

In DNA form, the CDR3 reads TGTGCCAGCAGTTACGGACAGGGGGCCAACGGCTACACCTTC. This translates into CASSYGQGANGYTF. This chain links TRBV28 with TRBJ1-2, with 11 bases aligning to TRBD1. The V and J ends lost 4 bases and 8 bases, in that order; junction bases with no gene match: 6. The germline V gene encodes CDR1 MDHEN and CDR2 SYDVKM. This CDR3 region has 14 residues.

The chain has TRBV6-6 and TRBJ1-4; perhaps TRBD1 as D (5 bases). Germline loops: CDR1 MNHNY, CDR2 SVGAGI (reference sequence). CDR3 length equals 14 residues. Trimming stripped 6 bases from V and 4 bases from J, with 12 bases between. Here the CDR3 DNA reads TGTGCCAGCAGAACGGGGGGATTTAATGAAAAACTGTTTTTT. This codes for CASRTGGFNEKLFF.

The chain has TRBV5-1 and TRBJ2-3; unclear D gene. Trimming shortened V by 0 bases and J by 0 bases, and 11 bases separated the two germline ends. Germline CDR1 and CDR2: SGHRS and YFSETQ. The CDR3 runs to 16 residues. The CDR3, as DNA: TGCGCCAGCAGCTTGGGACTGACCCGCAGCACAGATACGCAGTATTTT. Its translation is CASSLGLTRSTDTQYF.